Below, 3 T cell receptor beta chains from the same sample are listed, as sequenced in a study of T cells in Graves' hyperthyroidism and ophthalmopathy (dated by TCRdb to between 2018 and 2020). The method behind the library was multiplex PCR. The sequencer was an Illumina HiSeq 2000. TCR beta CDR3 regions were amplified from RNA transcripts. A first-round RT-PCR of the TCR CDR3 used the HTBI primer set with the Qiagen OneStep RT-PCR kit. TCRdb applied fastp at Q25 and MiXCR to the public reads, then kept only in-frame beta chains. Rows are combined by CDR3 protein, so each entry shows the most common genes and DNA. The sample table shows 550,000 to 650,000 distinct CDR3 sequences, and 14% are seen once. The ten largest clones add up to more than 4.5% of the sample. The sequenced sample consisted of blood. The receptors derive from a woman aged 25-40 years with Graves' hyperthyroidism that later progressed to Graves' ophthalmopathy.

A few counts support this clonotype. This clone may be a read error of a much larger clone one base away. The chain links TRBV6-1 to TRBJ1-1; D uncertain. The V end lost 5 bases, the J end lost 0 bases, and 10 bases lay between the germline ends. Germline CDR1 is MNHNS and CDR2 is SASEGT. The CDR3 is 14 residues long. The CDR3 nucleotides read TGTGCCAGCAGTTCCCGGGCGGTGAACACTGAAGCTTTCTTT. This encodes CASSSRAVNTEAFF.

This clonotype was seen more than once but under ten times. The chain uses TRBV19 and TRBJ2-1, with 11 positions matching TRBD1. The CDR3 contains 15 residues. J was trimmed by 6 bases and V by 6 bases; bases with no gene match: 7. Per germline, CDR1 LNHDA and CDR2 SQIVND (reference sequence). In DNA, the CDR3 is TGTGCCAGTAGGGACGGACAGGGGGCCACCAATGAGCAGTTCTTC. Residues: CASRDGQGATNEQFF. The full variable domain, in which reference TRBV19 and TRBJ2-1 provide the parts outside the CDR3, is DGGITQSPKYLFRKEGQNVTLSCEQNLNHDAMYWYRQDPGQGLRLIYYSQIVNDFQKGDIAEGYSVSREKKESFPLTVTSAQKNPTAFYLCASRDGQGATNEQFFGPGTRLTVL.

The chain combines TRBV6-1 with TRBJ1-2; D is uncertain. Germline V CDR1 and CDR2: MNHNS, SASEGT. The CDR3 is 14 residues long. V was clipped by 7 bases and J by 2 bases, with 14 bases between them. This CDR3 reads CASIGLSGNYGYTF. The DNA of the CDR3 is TGTGCCAGCATTGGACTCTCGGGGAACTATGGCTACACCTTC.